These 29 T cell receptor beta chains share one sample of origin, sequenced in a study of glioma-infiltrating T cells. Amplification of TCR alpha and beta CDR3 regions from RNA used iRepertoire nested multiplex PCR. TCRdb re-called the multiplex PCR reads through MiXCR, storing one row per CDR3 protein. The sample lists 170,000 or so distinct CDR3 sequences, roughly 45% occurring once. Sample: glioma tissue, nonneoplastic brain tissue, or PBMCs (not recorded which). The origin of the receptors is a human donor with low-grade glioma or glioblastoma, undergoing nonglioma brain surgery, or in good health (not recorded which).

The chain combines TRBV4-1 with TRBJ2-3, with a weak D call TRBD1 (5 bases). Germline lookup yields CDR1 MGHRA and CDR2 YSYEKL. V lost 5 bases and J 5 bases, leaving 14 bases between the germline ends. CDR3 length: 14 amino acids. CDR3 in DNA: TGCGCCAGCAGCTTAATGGACACCAAAGATACGCAGTATTTT. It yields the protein CASSLMDTKDTQYF.

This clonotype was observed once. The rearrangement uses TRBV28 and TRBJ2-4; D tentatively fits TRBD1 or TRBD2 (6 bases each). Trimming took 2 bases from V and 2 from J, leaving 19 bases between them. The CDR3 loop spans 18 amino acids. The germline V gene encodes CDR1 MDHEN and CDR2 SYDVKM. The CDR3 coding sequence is TGTGCCAGCAGTTTAGGGGAGCAGCTTGGGGGGCCCAAAAACATTCAGTACTTC. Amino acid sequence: CASSLGEQLGGPKNIQYF. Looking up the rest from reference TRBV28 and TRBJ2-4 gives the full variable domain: DVKVTQSSRYLVKRTGEKVFLECVQDMDHENMFWYRQDPGLGLRLIYFSYDVKMKEKGDIPEGYSVSREKKERFSLILESASTNQTSMYLCASSLGEQLGGPKNIQYFGAGTRLSVL.

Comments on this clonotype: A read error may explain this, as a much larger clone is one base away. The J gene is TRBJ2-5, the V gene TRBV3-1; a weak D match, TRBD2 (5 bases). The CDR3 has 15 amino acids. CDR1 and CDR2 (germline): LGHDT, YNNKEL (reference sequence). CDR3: CASSDVRETQDTQYF. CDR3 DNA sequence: TGTGCCAGCAGCGACGTGAGGGAGACCCAAGATACCCAGTACTTC.

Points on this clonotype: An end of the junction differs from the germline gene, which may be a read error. The CDR3 bases are TGTGCCAGCAGTTCCAAGCGGGCTAGCACAGATACGGAGTATTTT. Encoded protein: CASSSKRASTDTEYF. The chain uses TRBV2 and TRBJ2-3, with D perhaps matching TRBD2 (6 bases). CDR3 length: 15 amino acids. CDR1 SNHLY and CDR2 FYNNEI come from the germline V gene.

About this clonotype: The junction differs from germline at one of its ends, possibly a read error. CDR3 sequence (DNA): TGCAGTGCTGGCACGACTAGCGGGACAGATACACAGTATTTT. Translation gives CSAGTTSGTDTQYF. The V gene is TRBV20-1, the J gene TRBJ2-3; the match to TRBD2 covers 11 bases. The CDR3 runs 14 residues. Germline V CDR1 and CDR2: DFQATT, SNEGSKA (reference sequence).

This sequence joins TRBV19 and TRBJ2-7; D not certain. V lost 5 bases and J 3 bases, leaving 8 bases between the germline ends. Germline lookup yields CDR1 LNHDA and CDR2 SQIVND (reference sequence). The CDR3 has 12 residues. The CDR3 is CASSDRGYEQYF. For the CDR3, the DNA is TGTGCCAGTAGTGACCGTGGCTACGAGCAGTACTTC. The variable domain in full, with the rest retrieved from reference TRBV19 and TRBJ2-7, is DGGITQSPKYLFRKEGQNVTLSCEQNLNHDAMYWYRQDPGQGLRLIYYSQIVNDFQKGDIAEGYSVSREKKESFPLTVTSAQKNPTAFYLCASSDRGYEQYFGPGTRLTVT.

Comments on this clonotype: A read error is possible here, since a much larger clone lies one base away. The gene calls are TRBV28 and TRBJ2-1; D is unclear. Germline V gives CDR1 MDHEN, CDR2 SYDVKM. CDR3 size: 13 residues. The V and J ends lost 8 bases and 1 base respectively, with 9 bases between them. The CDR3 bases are TGTGCCAGCGGTCCCGAGTCCTACAATGAGCAGTTCTTC. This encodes CASGPESYNEQFF. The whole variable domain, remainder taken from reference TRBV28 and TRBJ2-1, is DVKVTQSSRYLVKRTGEKVFLECVQDMDHENMFWYRQDPGLGLRLIYFSYDVKMKEKGDIPEGYSVSREKKERFSLILESASTNQTSMYLCASGPESYNEQFFGPGTRLTVL.

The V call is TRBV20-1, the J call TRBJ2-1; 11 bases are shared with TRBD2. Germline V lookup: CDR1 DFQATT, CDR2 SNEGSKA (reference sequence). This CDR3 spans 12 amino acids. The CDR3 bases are TGCATGGTCGGACTAGCGGGTTCTGAGCAGTTCTTC. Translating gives CMVGLAGSEQFF.

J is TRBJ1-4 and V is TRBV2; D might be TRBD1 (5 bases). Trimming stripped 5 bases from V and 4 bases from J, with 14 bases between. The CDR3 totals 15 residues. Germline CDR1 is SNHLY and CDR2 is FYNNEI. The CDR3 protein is CASSSDSSLNEKLFF. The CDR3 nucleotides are TGTGCCAGCAGTTCAGACAGCTCCCTTAATGAAAAACTGTTTTTT.

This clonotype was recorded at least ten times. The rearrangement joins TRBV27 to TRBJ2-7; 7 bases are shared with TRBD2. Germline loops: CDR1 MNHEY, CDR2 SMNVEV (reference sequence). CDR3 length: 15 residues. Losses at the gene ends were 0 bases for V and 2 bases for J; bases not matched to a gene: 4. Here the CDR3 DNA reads TGTGCCAGCAGTTTATCCGCTAGCGGAACCTACGAGCAGTACTTC. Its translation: CASSLSASGTYEQYF.

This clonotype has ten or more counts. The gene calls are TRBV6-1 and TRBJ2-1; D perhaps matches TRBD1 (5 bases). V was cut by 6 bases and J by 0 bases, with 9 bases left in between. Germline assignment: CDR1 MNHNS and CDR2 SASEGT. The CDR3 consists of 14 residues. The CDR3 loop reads CASSDRSSYNEQFF. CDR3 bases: TGTGCCAGCAGCGACAGAAGCTCCTACAATGAGCAGTTCTTC.

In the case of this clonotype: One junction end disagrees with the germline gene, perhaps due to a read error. CDR3 loop: CAISEWYSNQPQHF. For the CDR3, the DNA is TGTGCCATCAGTGAATGGTATAGCAATCAGCCCCAGCATTTT. This chain links TRBV2 with TRBJ1-5; unclear D gene. The CDR3 totals 14 residues. Germline CDR1 and CDR2: SNHLY and FYNNEI.

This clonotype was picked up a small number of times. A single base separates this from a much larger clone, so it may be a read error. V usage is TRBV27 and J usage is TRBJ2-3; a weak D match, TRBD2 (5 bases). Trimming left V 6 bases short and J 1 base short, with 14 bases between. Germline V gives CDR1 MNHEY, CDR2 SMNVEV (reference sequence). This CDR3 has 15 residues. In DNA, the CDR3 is TGTGCCAGCAGCGAGCGGAATCACCGCACAGATACGCAGTATTTT. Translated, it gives CASSERNHRTDTQYF.

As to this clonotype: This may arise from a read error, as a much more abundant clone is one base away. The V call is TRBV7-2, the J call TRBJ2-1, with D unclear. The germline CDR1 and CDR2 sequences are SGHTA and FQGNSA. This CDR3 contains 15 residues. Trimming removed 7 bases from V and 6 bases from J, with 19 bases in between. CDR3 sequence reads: CASNWVTWGFNEQFF. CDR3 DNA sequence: TGTGCCAGCAACTGGGTTACATGGGGATTCAATGAGCAGTTCTTC. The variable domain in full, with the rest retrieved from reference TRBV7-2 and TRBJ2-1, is GAGVSQSPSNKVTEKGKDVELRCDPISGHTALYWYRQSLGQGLEFLIYFQGNSAPDKSGLPSDRFSAERTGGSVSTLTIQRTQQEDSAVYLCASNWVTWGFNEQFFGPGTRLTVL.

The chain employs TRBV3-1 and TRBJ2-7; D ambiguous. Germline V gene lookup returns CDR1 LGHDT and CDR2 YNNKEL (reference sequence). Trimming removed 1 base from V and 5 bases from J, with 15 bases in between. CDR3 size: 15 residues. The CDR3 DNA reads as TGTGCCAGCAGCCAAGCTAGGAAGTCTTCCAACGAGCAGTACTTC. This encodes CASSQARKSSNEQYF.

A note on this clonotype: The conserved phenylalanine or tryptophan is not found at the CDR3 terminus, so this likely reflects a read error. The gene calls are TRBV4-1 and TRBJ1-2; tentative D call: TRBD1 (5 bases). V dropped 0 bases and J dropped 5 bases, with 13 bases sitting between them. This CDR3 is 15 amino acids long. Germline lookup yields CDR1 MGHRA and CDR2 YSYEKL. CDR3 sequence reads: CASSQDGAGSYGYTL. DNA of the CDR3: TGCGCCAGCAGCCAAGATGGGGCGGGATCTTATGGCTACACCTTA.

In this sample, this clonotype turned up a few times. The CDR3 is CASSATRTDTQYF. The CDR3 nucleotides are TGTGCCAGCAGCGCTACCCGGACAGATACGCAGTATTTT. The rearrangement links TRBV14 to TRBJ2-3; no reliable D call. Germline CDR1 is SGHDN and CDR2 is FVKESK. This CDR3 is 13 amino acids long. Trimming stripped 5 bases from V and 3 bases from J, with 9 bases between.

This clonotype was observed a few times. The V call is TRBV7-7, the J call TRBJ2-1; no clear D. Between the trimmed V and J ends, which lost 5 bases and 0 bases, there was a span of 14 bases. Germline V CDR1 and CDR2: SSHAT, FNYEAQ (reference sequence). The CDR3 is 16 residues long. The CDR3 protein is CASSDRWTSSYNEQFF. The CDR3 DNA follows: TGTGCCAGCAGCGACCGTTGGACCAGCTCCTACAATGAGCAGTTCTTC.

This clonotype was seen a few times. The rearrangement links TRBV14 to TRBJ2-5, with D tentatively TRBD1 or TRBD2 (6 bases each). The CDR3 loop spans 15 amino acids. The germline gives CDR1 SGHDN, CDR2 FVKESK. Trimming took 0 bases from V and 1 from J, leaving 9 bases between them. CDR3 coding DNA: TGTGCCAGCAGCCAAGATACGGGGGCCCAAGAGACCCAGTACTTC. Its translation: CASSQDTGAQETQYF.

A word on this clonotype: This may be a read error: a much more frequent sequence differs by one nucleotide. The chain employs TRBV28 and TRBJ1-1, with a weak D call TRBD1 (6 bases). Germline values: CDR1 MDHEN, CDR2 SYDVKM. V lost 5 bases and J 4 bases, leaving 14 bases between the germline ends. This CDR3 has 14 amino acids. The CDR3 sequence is CASSLRGSSTEAFF. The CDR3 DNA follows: TGTGCCAGCAGTCTCAGGGGATCGTCCACTGAAGCTTTCTTT.

Here the CDR3 DNA reads TGTGCCAGCAGCCAAGAAGTGAGGGGTTTGGACGAGCAGTACTTC. Translated: CASSQEVRGLDEQYF. The J gene is TRBJ2-7, the V gene TRBV3-1, with D perhaps assigned TRBD1 or TRBD2 (5 bases each). Germline loops: CDR1 LGHDT, CDR2 YNNKEL (reference sequence). V lost 0 bases and J lost 5, with 14 bases in between. The CDR3 consists of 15 residues.

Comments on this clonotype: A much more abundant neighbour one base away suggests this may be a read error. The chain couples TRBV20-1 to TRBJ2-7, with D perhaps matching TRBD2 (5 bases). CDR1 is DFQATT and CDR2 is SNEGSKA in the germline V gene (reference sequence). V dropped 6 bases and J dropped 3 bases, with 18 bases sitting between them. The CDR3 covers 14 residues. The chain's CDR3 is CSAGWRLEGYEQYF. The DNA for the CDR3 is TGCAGTGCCGGGTGGAGGTTAGAGGGCTACGAGCAGTACTTC.

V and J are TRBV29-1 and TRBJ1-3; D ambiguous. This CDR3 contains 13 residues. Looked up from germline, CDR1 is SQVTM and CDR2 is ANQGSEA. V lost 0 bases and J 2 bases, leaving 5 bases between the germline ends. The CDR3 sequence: CSVEEVAGNTIYF. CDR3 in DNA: TGCAGCGTTGAAGAGGTCGCTGGAAACACCATATATTTT.

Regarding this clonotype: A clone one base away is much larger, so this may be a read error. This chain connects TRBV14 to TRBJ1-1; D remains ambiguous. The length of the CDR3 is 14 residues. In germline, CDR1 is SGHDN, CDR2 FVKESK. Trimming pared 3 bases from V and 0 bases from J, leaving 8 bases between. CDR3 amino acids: CASSHGEMNTEAFF. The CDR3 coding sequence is TGTGCCAGCAGCCACGGGGAGATGAACACTGAAGCTTTCTTT.

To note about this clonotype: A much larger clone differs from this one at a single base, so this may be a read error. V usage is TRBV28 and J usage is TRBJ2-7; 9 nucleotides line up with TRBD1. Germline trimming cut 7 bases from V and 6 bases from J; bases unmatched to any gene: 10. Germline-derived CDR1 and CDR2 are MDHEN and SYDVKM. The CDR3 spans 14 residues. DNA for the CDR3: TGTGCCAGCAACCCGGGACAGGGAATAAGCGAGCAGTACTTC. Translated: CASNPGQGISEQYF.

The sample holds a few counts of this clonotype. CDR3 nucleotide sequence: TGCAGCGTTGTGTACCTAGCGGGAGTCAATGAGCAGTTCTTC. Translated, it gives CSVVYLAGVNEQFF. The chain uses TRBV29-1 and TRBJ2-1, with 10 bases matching TRBD2. Germline assignment: CDR1 SQVTM and CDR2 ANQGSEA. J was trimmed by 6 bases and V by 4 bases; bases with no gene match: 6. The CDR3 runs to 14 residues.

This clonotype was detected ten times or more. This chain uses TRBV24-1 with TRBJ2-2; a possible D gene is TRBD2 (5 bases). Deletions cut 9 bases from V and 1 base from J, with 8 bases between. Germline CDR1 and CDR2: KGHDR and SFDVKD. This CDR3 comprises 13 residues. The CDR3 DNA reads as TGTGCCACCGCCCGGGAGAACACCGGGGAGCTGTTTTTT. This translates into CATARENTGELFF.

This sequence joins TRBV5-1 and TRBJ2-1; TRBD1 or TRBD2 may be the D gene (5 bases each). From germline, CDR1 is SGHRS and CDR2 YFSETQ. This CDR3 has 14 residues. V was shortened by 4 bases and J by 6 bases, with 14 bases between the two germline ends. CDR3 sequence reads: CASSQGRIVNEQFF. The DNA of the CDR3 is TGCGCCAGCAGCCAGGGACGGATTGTCAATGAGCAGTTCTTC.

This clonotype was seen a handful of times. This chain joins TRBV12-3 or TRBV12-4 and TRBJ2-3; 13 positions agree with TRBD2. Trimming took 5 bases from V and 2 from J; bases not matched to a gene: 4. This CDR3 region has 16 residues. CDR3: CASSPGLAGITDTQYF. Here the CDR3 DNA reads TGTGCCAGCAGTCCGGGACTAGCGGGGATCACAGATACGCAGTATTTT.